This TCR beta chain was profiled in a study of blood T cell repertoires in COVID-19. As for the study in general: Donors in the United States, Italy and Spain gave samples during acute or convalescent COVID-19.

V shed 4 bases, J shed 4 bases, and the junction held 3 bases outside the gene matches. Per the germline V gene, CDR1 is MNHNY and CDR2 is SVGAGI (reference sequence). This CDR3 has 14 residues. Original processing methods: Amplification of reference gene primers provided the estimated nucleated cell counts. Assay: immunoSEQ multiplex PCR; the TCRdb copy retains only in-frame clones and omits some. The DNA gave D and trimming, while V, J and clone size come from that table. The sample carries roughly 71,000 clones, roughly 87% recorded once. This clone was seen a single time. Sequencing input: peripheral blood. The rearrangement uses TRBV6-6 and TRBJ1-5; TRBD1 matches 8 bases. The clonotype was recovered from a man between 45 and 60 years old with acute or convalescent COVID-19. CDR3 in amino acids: CASSWDRTNQPQHF. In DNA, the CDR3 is TGTGCCAGCAGTTGGGACAGGACGAATCAGCCCCAGCATTTT.